This T cell receptor beta chain was sequenced in a study of response to subunit inactivated influenza vaccine (dated by TCRdb to 2017 to 2018). About the investigation overall: Deep quantitative T cell receptor repertoire profiling was used in the study to track responses to a trivalent subunit inactivated influenza vaccine.

On this clonotype: Its antigen has not been determined. Qualities for individual bases were not recorded, and no much larger clone is one base off.

What the time point label conveys for this sample: 45 days after influenza vaccine administration. The CDR3 sequence holds 16 residues, the cysteine and phenylalanine included. The kept DNA is CDR3 alone, 48 bases in frame from the first base. V is pared back by 6 bases and J by 4 bases, with 21 bases lying between the germline termini. CDR1 and CDR2 are drawn from the germline V gene: SQVTM, ANQGSEA. Library preparation used RT-PCR. Sequencer: Illumina HiSeq 2500. Clones were called with MiXCR by TCRdb after fastp trimmed the public reads at Q25, and only in-frame beta chains were retained. Entries are consolidated by CDR3 protein sequence, retaining the most common genes and DNA. This sample comprises some 500,000 distinct CDR3 sequences, under 15% of them detected only once. The top ten clones comprise around 13% of the sample. Paper-wide results and their limitations: It was suggested by the authors that each seasonal influenza vaccination may recruit only a limited number of new T cells.

The clonotype comes from a man in his fifties or sixties who received an inactivated influenza vaccine. Donor details come from another sample of the same person, matched by shared clones. The input for sequencing was PBMCs from blood, taken 45 days after vaccination. The chain was built from TRBV29-1 and TRBJ2-2; perhaps TRBD1 is the D gene, with 8 bases matching. The nucleotide sequence is given as TGCAGCGTCCTCTCCCGACAGGGGAGGGGCACCGGGGAGCTGTTTTTT. Its translation reads: CSVLSRQGRGTGELFF.